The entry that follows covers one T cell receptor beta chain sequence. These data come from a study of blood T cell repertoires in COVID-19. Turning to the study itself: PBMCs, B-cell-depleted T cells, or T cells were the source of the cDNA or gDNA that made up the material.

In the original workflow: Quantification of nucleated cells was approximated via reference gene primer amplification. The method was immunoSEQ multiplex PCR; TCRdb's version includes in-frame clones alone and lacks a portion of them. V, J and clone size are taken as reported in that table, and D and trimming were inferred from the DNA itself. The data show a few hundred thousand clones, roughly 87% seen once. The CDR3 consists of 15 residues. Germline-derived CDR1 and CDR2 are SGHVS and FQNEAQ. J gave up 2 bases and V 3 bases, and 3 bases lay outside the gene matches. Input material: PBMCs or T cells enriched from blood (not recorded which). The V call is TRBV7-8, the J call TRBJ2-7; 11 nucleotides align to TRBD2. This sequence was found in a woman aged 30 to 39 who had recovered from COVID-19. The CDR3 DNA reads TGTGCCAGCAGCTTCGGTAGCGGGGGGGCCTACGAGCAGTACTTC. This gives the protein CASSFGSGGAYEQYF.